This entry features one T cell receptor beta chain sequence. Its binding antigen is unknown. No much larger clonotype is one base removed from it; base qualities were not supplied. This specimen's time point label, interpreted: baseline before first vaccination. Vaccinee samples were obtained from the UK trials COV001 and COV002, which included a single-blind randomized controlled phase 2/3 trial of AZD1222 (ChAdOx1 nCoV-19) in healthy adults. For TCRbeta chain sequencing, PBMC samples from trial participants were taken at day 0 and at day 28 after the second dose. The CDR3 regions of human TCRbeta chains were subjected to immunosequencing. The original methods were these. TCRs in the repertoires were matched against a reference library of SARS-CoV-2-specific TCRs that had been generated with the MIRA antigen-specificity platform. Breadth meant the fraction of unique TCRs that were SARS-CoV-2-associated, whereas depth meant the fraction of total T cells that were SARS-CoV-2-associated. Using the MIRA data, each spike-specific TCR was mapped to the spike region that the TCR reacts to and placed in a CD4 or CD8 class. Log10-transformed breadth and depth values were compared by one-way ANOVA with Sidak's multiple comparisons tests. The clones in this table, taken by TCRdb from immuneACCESS, are in-frame only. Not every clone is retained; where verified, under half of the shortfall comes from an unresolved V gene, and the cause of the rest is unknown. V and J calls and clone size are copied from that table; D and trimming were computed from the DNA. The sample table lists 120,000 or so clones, just over 90% of them with a count of one. The leading ten clones occupy about 7% of the sample.

This sample stems from a study of T cell responses to AZD1222 COVID-19 vaccine (dated by TCRdb to about 2021). Concerning the study at large: AZD1222 recipients with second doses at about 4 weeks or about 12 weeks were pooled, because spike-specific TCR depth and breadth did not differ between schedules. TCR sequencing was performed for fewer than 250 trial participants, of whom around 200 were given two doses of AZD1222 and some 26 were given two doses of MenACWY control vaccine. Trial participants were enrolled by age into subgroups of 18-55, 56-69 and 70-plus years, and approximately 150, 30 and 60 TCR-sequenced participants, respectively, were included in these subgroups.

Overall study outcomes, separate from this receptor: Participants were mostly white British and included more females than males, and it was suggested by the authors that clonal diversity may have been underestimated. CD4 TCRs associated with the vaccine covered the entire spike protein, and the dominant responses were in regions 160-218 and 743-854. Because no samples from the day 14 peak response were available, repertoires could be characterized only after the peak T cell response. Spike-specific TCR breadth and depth rose significantly after two AZD1222 doses compared with day 0 and with MenACWY recipients. The 56-69-year group was small, and its depth increase did not reach significance, likely because of low power. Conclusions about previously exposed vaccinees were limited because only a handful of AZD1222 recipients were SARS-CoV-2 seropositive at baseline. Epitopes outside the regions mutated in the B.1.351 and B.1.1.7 variants were reportedly recognized by nearly half of the unique spike-specific TCRs.

V is cut back by 1 base and J by 1 base, with 4 bases in the junction unmatched. The germline V gene provides CDR1 KGHSH and CDR2 LQKENI. Measured from the cysteine to the phenylalanine, the CDR3 is 16 residues long. Only CDR3 DNA remains: 48 bases, in frame from the first base. The clonotype comes from an adult in good health. The chain employs TRBV18 and TRBJ2-5; TRBD1 aligns with 9 central bases. This specimen was peripheral blood, taken on day 0 of AZD1222 vaccination. DNA sequence: TGTGCCAGCTCACCACTCGGGACAGGGATCCAAGAGACCCAGTACTTC. It translates as CASSPLGTGIQETQYF.